Below are 8 T cell receptor beta chains sequenced from a single sample in a study of shared clonotypes between healthy human individuals. Sequencing was performed with immunoSEQ multiplex PCR; in TCRdb, only in-frame clones are kept and a portion is missing. This table has roughly 2.2 million clones, 85% to 95% appearing once. The sequencing sample was made of naive CD4+ T cells from PBMCs. Subset given: CD45RA+ positively selected. These receptors were collected from a man aged 18-30 years in good health. Some clones in this sample may be carry-over from other donors' samples.

The V call is TRBV27, the J call TRBJ1-2; D is undetermined. V lost 7 bases to trimming and J lost 3 bases, with 18 bases between them. Germline V lookup: CDR1 MNHEY, CDR2 SMNVEV (reference sequence). The CDR3 loop spans 15 amino acids. In DNA, the CDR3 is TGTGCCAGCACCCCTGGACGGATTCCCTACTATGGCTACACCTTC. This gives the protein CASTPGRIPYYGYTF.

This clone was recorded only once. Other DNA variants within this sample encode the same CDR3. The gene calls are TRBV6-1 and TRBJ2-7; D may match TRBD1 or TRBD2 (5 bases each). There are 13 residues in the CDR3. Germline CDR1 and CDR2: MNHNS and SASEGT. The germline V and J ends were trimmed by 6 bases and 3 bases, with 12 bases remaining between them. The CDR3 sequence: CASSPRDGYEQYF. The DNA of the CDR3 is TGTGCCAGCAGCCCCCGGGACGGCTACGAGCAGTACTTC.

The rearrangement uses TRBV7-6 and TRBJ1-2, with 8 positions matching TRBD1. The CDR3 length is 14 residues. V was pared by 5 bases and J by 7 bases, with 9 bases of the junction left unmatched. Germline lookup yields CDR1 SGHVS and CDR2 FNYEAQ. The CDR3 DNA follows: TGTGCCAGCAGCCCTCCCGGGACAGGCGGTGGCTACACCTTC. It encodes CASSPPGTGGGYTF. Looking up the rest from reference TRBV7-6 and TRBJ1-2 gives the full variable domain: GAGVSQSPRYKVTKRGQDVALRCDPISGHVSLYWYRQALGQGPEFLTYFNYEAQQDKSGLPNDRFSAERPEGSISTLTIQRTEQRDSAMYRCASSPPGTGGGYTFGSGTRLTVV.

The chain uses TRBV5-4 and TRBJ2-3, with D tentatively TRBD1 (5 bases). The germline V and J ends were trimmed by 0 bases and 3 bases, with 11 bases remaining between them. Germline V CDR1 and CDR2: SGHNT, YYREEE (reference sequence). This CDR3 has 15 amino acids. The CDR3 nucleotides are TGTGCCAGCAGCTTGGAGGGCCCAGGGACAGATACGCAGTATTTT. Its protein product is CASSLEGPGTDTQYF.

The chain uses TRBV9 and TRBJ2-3; D might be TRBD1 (5 bases). The germline V and J ends were trimmed by 3 bases and 2 bases, with 7 bases remaining between them. Germline assignment: CDR1 SGDLS and CDR2 YYNGEE. This CDR3 is built from 13 residues. The CDR3 DNA follows: TGTGCCAGCAGCGCAGGGCCCACAGATACGCAGTATTTT. It encodes CASSAGPTDTQYF.

In its sample, this clone was seen once. Other DNA sequences of this sample code for an identical CDR3. This chain joins TRBV25-1 and TRBJ2-1, with TRBD2 identical over 14 bases. The CDR3 has 17 amino acids. With V trimmed by 1 base and J by 7 bases, 6 bases remained unmatched. Looked up from germline, CDR1 is MGHDK and CDR2 is SYGVNS. The CDR3 protein is CASSELGTSGRGNEQFF. As DNA, the CDR3 is TGTGCCAGCAGTGAATTGGGGACTAGCGGGAGAGGTAATGAGCAGTTCTTC.

The V gene is TRBV4-2, the J gene TRBJ2-5; the D gene could be TRBD1 or TRBD2 (6 bases each). The CDR3 length is 15 residues. Trimming stripped 0 bases from V and 1 base from J, with 9 bases between. Germline values: CDR1 LGHNA, CDR2 YNFKEQ. The CDR3: CASSQEGGLQETQYF. The DNA for the CDR3 is TGTGCCAGCAGCCAAGAGGGGGGCCTCCAAGAGACCCAGTACTTC.

Details on this clone: The sample holds other DNA sequences that translate to the same CDR3. The gene calls are TRBV29-1 and TRBJ2-3; D not certain. V lost 6 bases, J lost 0 bases, and 7 bases lay in between. CDR1 is SQVTM, CDR2 ANQGSEA, per germline. The CDR3 length is 12 residues. DNA of the CDR3: TGCAGCGTCGAGCCTAGCACAGATACGCAGTATTTT. Its translation is CSVEPSTDTQYF.